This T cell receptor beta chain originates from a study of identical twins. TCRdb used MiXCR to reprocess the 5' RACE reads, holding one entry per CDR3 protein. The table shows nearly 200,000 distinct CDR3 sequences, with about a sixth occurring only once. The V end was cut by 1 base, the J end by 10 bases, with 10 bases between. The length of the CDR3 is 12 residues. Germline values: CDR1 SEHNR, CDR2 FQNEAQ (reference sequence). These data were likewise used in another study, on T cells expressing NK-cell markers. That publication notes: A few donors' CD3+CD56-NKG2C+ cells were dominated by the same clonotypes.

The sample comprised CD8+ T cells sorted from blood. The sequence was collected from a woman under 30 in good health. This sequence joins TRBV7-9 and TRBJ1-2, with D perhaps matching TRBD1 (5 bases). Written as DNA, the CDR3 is TGTGCCAGCAGCTTAGGGGGGATCGACTACACCTTC. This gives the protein CASSLGGIDYTF.